This T cell receptor (beta chain) was retrieved from a study of technical replicates of blood from several donors. This clone was detected a few times. CDR3 length: 12 residues. The germline V gene has CDR1 GTSNPN and CDR2 SVGIG (reference sequence). V was pared by 8 bases and J by 0 bases, with 11 bases between. The data were produced by immunoSEQ multiplex PCR, yet TCRdb's version contains in-frame clones alone and is incomplete. The sample includes nearly 70,000 clones, 90% to 95% of them seen just once. Sequenced material: PBMCs. V usage is TRBV30 and J usage is TRBJ2-7; D unclear. This clonotype originated in a human donor in good health. Some clones in this sample may be carry-over from other donors' samples. The CDR3 DNA follows: TGTGCCGCGTCCGACTTCTCCTACGAGCAGTACTTC. It translates to CAASDFSYEQYF.